This is a list of T cell receptor beta chains from one sample in a study of post-analysis software for immune sequencing data. TCRdb independently ran MiXCR on the PCR reads; one entry per CDR3 protein. The sample includes some 690,000 distinct CDR3 sequences, approximately 59% of them seen just once. The sequencing sample was made of blood. These receptors originate from a girl between 2 and 10 years old with multiple sclerosis. Both conserved end residues are part of each CDR3. A clone size is listed for some rows: how often the clone was seen (once, few, many), or a class if it is expanded.

>once|TRBV6-1|TRBJ2-1
CASSLGTSASVQFF
>few|TRBV20-1|TRBJ1-1
CSAREVGTSEITEAFF
>.|TRBV6-4|TRBJ2-3
CASSDSLSGGDTQYF
>.|TRBV2|TRBJ2-7
CASKVASGIYEQYF
>.|TRBV11-2|TRBJ2-5
CASSSTGGIEETQYF
>.|TRBV7-2|TRBJ2-1
CASSLRHRNEQFF
>.|TRBV29-1|TRBJ1-2
CSVEGRDADGYTF
>.|TRBV21-1|TRBJ2-7
CASSKVQEPYF
>.|TRBV29-1|TRBJ2-7
CSFKRTGISYEQYF
>.|TRBV7-2|TRBJ2-3
CASSYGPIDNTDTQYF
>.|TRBV29-1|.
CSVAKALGGHEQYF
>.|TRBV6-5|TRBJ1-6
CASRGVANSPLHF
>few|TRBV10-1|TRBJ2-3
CASSEGGAGSDTQYF
>few|TRBV6-6|TRBJ2-3
CASSYGWLAPTDTQYF
>.|TRBV20-1|TRBJ2-1
CSARVNSGPSYNEQFF
>.|TRBV3-1|TRBJ1-5
CASSQDLKVGQPQHF
>.|TRBV10-3|TRBJ2-6
CAISQGQGSSSGANVLTF
>once|TRBV7-9|.
CASSARGRDYQETQYF
>once|TRBV7-2|TRBJ1-6
CASSLIGQGSSPLHF
>.|TRBV4-1|TRBJ2-1
CASSQEGGSGNEQFF
>.|TRBV7-3|TRBJ2-7
CAQYYHEQYF
>few|TRBV24-1|TRBJ2-2
CATSDPISGGQNTGELFF
>.|TRBV7-9|TRBJ2-3
CASSLVRPDTQYF
>.|TRBV14|TRBJ2-3
CASSQVRGRDLTDTQYF
>.|TRBV7-9|TRBJ2-7
CASSPLGLDEQYF
>few|TRBV20-1|TRBJ2-7
CSARELAGGPLQYF
>few|TRBV6-5|TRBJ1-6
CASSDGGQGHSPLHF
>.|TRBV6-5|TRBJ2-7
CASSHKTGVEQYF
>.|TRBV29-1|TRBJ1-2
CSVVGRGRYPIGYTF
>few|TRBV3-1|TRBJ2-5
CASSQELAGPQETQYF
>few|TRBV5-5|TRBJ2-5
CASSLAERGRETQYF
>few|TRBV5-1|TRBJ2-1
CASSSTGTGFNEQFF
>.|TRBV12-3/TRBV12-4|TRBJ2-7
CASSIRGLYEQYF
>few|TRBV20-1|TRBJ2-1
CSARPGTISNEQFF
>.|TRBV11-2|TRBJ2-7
CASSGVKGASHEQYF
>.|TRBV7-6|TRBJ2-3
CASSLGTGSAHDTQYF
>.|TRBV28|.
CAGSPFPLREQYF
>.|TRBV5-6|TRBJ2-1
CASSFVGGFDGVYNEQFF
>.|TRBV6-6|TRBJ2-7
CASTSGSYEQYF
>once|TRBV29-1|.
CSVARQTKETQYF
>few|TRBV29-1|TRBJ2-1
CSVASPAPNEQFF
>few|TRBV9|TRBJ2-6
CASSGQGSGANVLTF
>few|TRBV20-1|TRBJ2-1
CSARRQGRDEQFF
>few|TRBV29-1|TRBJ2-1
CSPRTHNEQFF
>.|TRBV7-9|TRBJ2-5
CASSLMGETQYF